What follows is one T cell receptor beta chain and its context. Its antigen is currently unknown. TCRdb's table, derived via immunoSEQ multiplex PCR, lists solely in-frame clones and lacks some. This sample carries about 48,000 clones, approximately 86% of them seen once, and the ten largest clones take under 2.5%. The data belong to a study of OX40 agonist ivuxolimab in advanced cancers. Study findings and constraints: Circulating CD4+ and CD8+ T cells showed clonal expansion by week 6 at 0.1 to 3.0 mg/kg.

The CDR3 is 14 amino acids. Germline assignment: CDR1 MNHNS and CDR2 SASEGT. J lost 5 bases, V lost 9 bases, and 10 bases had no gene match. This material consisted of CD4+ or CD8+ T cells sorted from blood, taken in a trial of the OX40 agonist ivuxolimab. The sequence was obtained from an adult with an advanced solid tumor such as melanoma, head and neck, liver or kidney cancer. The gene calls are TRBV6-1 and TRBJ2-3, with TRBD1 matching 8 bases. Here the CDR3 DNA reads TGTGCCAGTTACCGAGGACAGGGAGGAGATACGCAGTATTTT. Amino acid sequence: CASYRGQGGDTQYF.